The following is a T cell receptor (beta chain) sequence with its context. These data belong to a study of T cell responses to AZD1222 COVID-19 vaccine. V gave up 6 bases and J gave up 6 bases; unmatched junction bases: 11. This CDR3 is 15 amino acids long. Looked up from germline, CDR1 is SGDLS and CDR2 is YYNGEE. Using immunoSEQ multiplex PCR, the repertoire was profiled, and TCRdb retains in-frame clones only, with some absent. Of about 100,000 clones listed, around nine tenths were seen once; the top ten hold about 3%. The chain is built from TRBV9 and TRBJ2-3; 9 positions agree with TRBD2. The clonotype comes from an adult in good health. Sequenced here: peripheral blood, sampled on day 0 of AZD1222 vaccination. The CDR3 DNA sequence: TGTGCCAGCACCAAGGAGGGACTAGCATCCGATACGCAGTATTTT. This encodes CASTKEGLASDTQYF. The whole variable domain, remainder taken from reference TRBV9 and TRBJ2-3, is DSGVTQTPKHLITATGQRVTLRCSPRSGDLSVYWYQQSLDQGLQFLIQYYNGEERAKGNILERFSAQQFPDLHSELNLSSLELGDSALYFCASTKEGLASDTQYFGPGTRLTVL.